This TCR beta chain was captured in a study of regulatory T cells in long-lasting Graves disease. Study-level results: Relative to newly diagnosed Graves' patients, persistent ones had lower TCR diversity.

Sequencing libraries for TCR beta were prepared with iRepertoire HTBI primers and Arm-PCR of CDR3 regions. Study processing details: Across samples, 62 TRBV and some 13 TRBJ segments were found. TCRdb re-called the multiplex PCR reads with MiXCR, one entry per CDR3 protein. It is TCRdb's table, rather than the study itself, that gives the V and J calls and clone size. The sample consists of 250,000 or so distinct CDR3 sequences, around 18% of them appearing once. Germline V lookup: CDR1 SGHVS, CDR2 FNYEAQ. The CDR3 has 16 amino acids. Trimming shortened V by 5 bases and J by 2 bases, and 17 bases separated the two germline ends. Notes on this clonotype: No antigen is known for it.

Time point given: newly diagnosed GD, antithyroid drugs for less than 3 months. Researchers made the TCR library from RNA that was extracted from PBMCs. These records were also assigned to another study, of T cells in Graves' hyperthyroidism and ophthalmopathy. That publication notes: The HTBI primer set served for first-round RT-PCR of the TCR CDR3.

The chain has TRBV7-6 and TRBJ2-3; unclear D gene. This TCR was sampled from a woman aged 25 to 39 with Graves disease. The sample consisted of peripheral blood mononuclear cells (PBMCs), taken at new diagnosis, from a patient treated with antithyroid drugs. CDR3 bases: TGTGCCAGCAGCCCTAACCCCAGAACCAACACAGATACGCAGTATTTT. Translated, it gives CASSPNPRTNTDTQYF.